Following are 16 T cell receptor beta chains from one sample sequenced in a study of post-analysis software for immune sequencing data. Study-wide results and limits: Several TRBV segments were more frequent in patients than controls; TRBV5-6, TRBV5-1 and TRBV20-1 belonged to this group.

The TCR beta cDNA libraries carried unique molecular identifiers. TCRdb processed the PCR reads anew with MiXCR; each CDR3 protein has one entry. The sample contains some 800,000 distinct CDR3 sequences, 35% to 55% of which appear only once. The antigens these receptors bind are not known. The source material was blood. The receptor source for this set is a girl under 18 with multiple sclerosis.

The CDR3 DNA reads as TGCAGTGCTAGGGGGGGTCTAGGAGTAAATGAGCAGTTCTTC. Translated: CSARGGLGVNEQFF. J is TRBJ2-1 and V is TRBV20-1; D perhaps matches TRBD2 (6 bases). Germline lookup yields CDR1 DFQATT and CDR2 SNEGSKA (reference sequence). The CDR3 is 14 residues long. The V end was cut by 3 bases, the J end by 7 bases, with 16 bases between.

Written as DNA, the CDR3 is TGTGCCAGCACTAACAGTCGGGCCTTTAGCAATCAGCCCCAGCATTTT. Amino acid sequence: CASTNSRAFSNQPQHF. The chain couples TRBV12-3 or TRBV12-4 to TRBJ1-5, with D unclear. The CDR3 consists of 16 residues. Trimming removed 7 bases from V and 0 bases from J, with 16 bases in between.

The J gene is TRBJ2-7, the V gene TRBV6-2 or TRBV6-3; D gene ambiguous. The germline V and J ends were trimmed by 3 bases and 0 bases, with 15 bases remaining between them. Germline CDR1 MNHEY, CDR2 SVGEGT. The CDR3 has 16 residues. The CDR3 DNA follows: TGTGCCAGCAGTTATTTATCGGACCCTAGCTCCTACGAGCAGTACTTC. Translation gives CASSYLSDPSSYEQYF.

This rearrangement joins TRBV4-1 to TRBJ2-3; D perhaps matches TRBD2 (6 bases). CDR3 size: 15 residues. V was cut by 0 bases and J by 6 bases, with 13 bases left in between. CDR1 and CDR2 from the germline V gene are MGHRA and YSYEKL. The CDR3 region has the DNA TGCGCCAGCAGCCAAGAAGGAACCGGAGGGGATACGCAGTATTTT. Its protein is CASSQEGTGGDTQYF.

The CDR3, as DNA: TGCAGCGTTGAGGGCGGGAGAGGCAATGAGCAGTTCTTC. It specifies CSVEGGRGNEQFF. The gene calls are TRBV29-1 and TRBJ2-1, with 7 bases lining up with TRBD2. V lost 3 bases to trimming and J lost 6 bases; unmatched junction nucleotides: 5. Germline CDR1 and CDR2: SQVTM and ANQGSEA. CDR3 size: 13 residues.

The V call is TRBV20-1, the J call TRBJ2-2; D is ambiguous. V was cut by 0 bases and J by 7 bases, with 6 bases left in between. Germline V gene sequence: CDR1 DFQATT, CDR2 SNEGSKA (reference sequence). The length of the CDR3 is 12 residues. DNA for the CDR3: TGCAGTGCTAGAGAAACGCACGGGGAGCTGTTTTTT. It yields the protein CSARETHGELFF.

This clonotype showed up just a few times. V is TRBV20-1 and J is TRBJ2-5; 7 bases align to TRBD2. The V segment lost 5 bases and the J segment 3 bases; nucleotides outside the gene matches: 12. Germline CDR1 reads DFQATT; CDR2 reads SNEGSKA (reference sequence). CDR3 length: 15 residues. The CDR3 protein is CSAGPPWSGKETQYF. As DNA, the CDR3 is TGCAGTGCTGGACCCCCGTGGAGCGGGAAAGAGACCCAGTACTTC.

This sequence joins TRBV10-3 and TRBJ2-7; 8 bases agree with TRBD1. The CDR3 totals 16 residues. CDR1 and CDR2 from the germline V gene are ENHRY and SYGVKD. Losses at the gene ends were 0 bases for V and 3 bases for J; bases not matched to a gene: 7. CDR3 in DNA: TGTGCCATCAGTGAGTCGGAGACAGGGGACGACTACGAGCAGTACTTC. Protein sequence: CAISESETGDDYEQYF.

The count of this clonotype is one. This chain uses TRBV28 with TRBJ1-4; D perhaps matches TRBD1 (5 bases). Per the germline V gene, CDR1 is MDHEN and CDR2 is SYDVKM. The V and J ends lost 5 bases and 5 bases respectively, with 15 bases between them. The CDR3 consists of 15 residues. CDR3: CASSAPGTPNEKLFF. In nucleotides, the CDR3 is TGTGCCAGCAGTGCCCCAGGGACGCCCAATGAAAAACTGTTTTTT. The variable domain in full, with the rest retrieved from reference TRBV28 and TRBJ1-4, is DVKVTQSSRYLVKRTGEKVFLECVQDMDHENMFWYRQDPGLGLRLIYFSYDVKMKEKGDIPEGYSVSREKKERFSLILESASTNQTSMYLCASSAPGTPNEKLFFGSGTQLSVL.

This clonotype was found many times. This chain joins TRBV6-6 and TRBJ1-2; D remains ambiguous. The germline V gene has CDR1 MNHNY and CDR2 SVGAGI (reference sequence). The ends were cut back, 5 bases at V and 4 bases at J, with 20 bases in the middle. The CDR3 is 16 amino acids. The CDR3 DNA reads as TGTGCCAGCAGTCCCGCGCCCACAGTCTTGATCTATGGCTACACCTTC. Its translation: CASSPAPTVLIYGYTF.

There are a few counts of this clonotype. V is TRBV12-3 or TRBV12-4 and J is TRBJ2-1, with D possibly TRBD2 on 5 matching bases. This CDR3 region has 16 residues. The ends were cut back, 5 bases at V and 0 bases at J, with 14 bases in the middle. CDR3 amino acids: CASSLLAWGSYNEQFF. The CDR3 region has the DNA TGTGCCAGCAGTCTCTTAGCGTGGGGCTCCTACAATGAGCAGTTCTTC.

This rearrangement joins TRBV5-1 to TRBJ2-5, with 8 bases fitting TRBD1. The end of the DNA aligns better with TRBJ2-7, so the J call may be wrong. From germline, CDR1 is SGHRS and CDR2 YFSETQ. The CDR3 has 15 residues. CDR3 region: CASSLETGGLYEQYF. The CDR3 DNA reads TGCGCCAGCAGCTTGGAAACAGGGGGTCTGTACGAGCAGTACTTC.

This clonotype was found a few times. The V and J genes are TRBV4-1 and TRBJ2-3; D may match TRBD1 or TRBD2 (5 bases each). Germline loops: CDR1 MGHRA, CDR2 YSYEKL. The CDR3 totals 17 residues. Trimming left V 0 bases short and J 6 bases short, with 19 bases between. CDR3 residues: CASSQDEGWTPGDTQYF. CDR3 DNA sequence: TGCGCCAGCAGCCAAGATGAGGGGTGGACTCCGGGGGATACGCAGTATTTT.

The table lists this clonotype with a few counts. The genes are TRBV3-1 and TRBJ2-7; D possibly corresponds to TRBD1 (6 bases). V was pared by 1 base and J by 4 bases, with 11 bases between. The germline V gene has CDR1 LGHDT and CDR2 YNNKEL (reference sequence). The CDR3 is 14 residues long. The CDR3 reads CASSQGHRDYEQYF. CDR3 bases: TGTGCCAGCAGCCAAGGGCACAGGGATTACGAGCAGTACTTC.

This clonotype was found a few times. This chain connects TRBV5-1 to TRBJ1-2; D ambiguous. Between the trimmed V and J ends, which lost 0 bases and 6 bases, there was a span of 9 bases. The CDR3 extends over 13 amino acids. Germline V lookup: CDR1 SGHRS, CDR2 YFSETQ. The CDR3 sequence: CASSLEGRHGYTF. In nucleotides, the CDR3 is TGCGCCAGCAGCTTGGAGGGTCGCCATGGCTACACCTTC.

The chain has TRBV28 and TRBJ1-6; no definite D call. The CDR3 length is 14 residues. Between the trimmed V and J ends, which lost 5 bases and 8 bases, there was a span of 13 bases. Germline-derived CDR1 and CDR2 are MDHEN and SYDVKM. CDR3 DNA sequence: TGTGCCAGCAGTCCGGGCGGCGGACATTCACCCCTCCACTTT. Its translation: CASSPGGGHSPLHF.